This T cell receptor (beta chain) came from a study of response to subunit inactivated influenza vaccine. TCRdb analysed the RT-PCR reads with MiXCR anew, one entry per CDR3 protein. The sample holds about 620,000 distinct CDR3 sequences, about 12% seen once. Overall study results and limits: The authors suggested that few new T cells are recruited per seasonal influenza vaccination.

Deletions cut 0 bases from V and 6 bases from J, with 9 bases between. This CDR3 has 13 amino acids. Germline V gene sequence: CDR1 LGHNA, CDR2 YSLEER. This clonotype was seen a few times. Its antigen is not identified. This receptor was obtained from a man between 45 and 60 years old who received an inactivated influenza vaccine. This sample comprised PBMCs from blood, obtained on the day of vaccination. This sequence joins TRBV4-3 and TRBJ2-7, with D uncertain. In nucleotides, the CDR3 is TGCGCCAGCAGCCAAGATTCCACAACCGAGCAGTACTTC. Translating it yields CASSQDSTTEQYF.